This TCR beta chain was recorded in a study of cytomegalovirus exposure and HLA in healthy donors. Turning to the study itself: HLA-typed donors were the source of approximately 85 million unique TCRs, which an early data release held. Points from the study as a whole: The productive fraction for most TCR beta V segments was about 90% or about 30% in an earlier analysis. What a later analysis reportedly showed was that an Asian-associated ancestry cluster had fewer N-insertions than the roughly 700-donor mean. Reported results showed that the classifier diagnosed cytomegalovirus status with high specificity and sensitivity.

In the PCR, 60 Vbeta and 13 Jbeta primers were used. Assay used: immunoSEQ multiplex PCR; TCRdb lists only in-frame clones, some missing. The sample records more than 75,000 clones, approximately 69% being singletons. In the case of this clone: Its specificity is unknown.

The CDR3 is made up of 14 amino acids. V lost 3 bases and J lost 14; bases outside the gene matches: 13. CDR1 and CDR2 (germline): MDHEN, SYDVKM. The rearrangement uses TRBV28 and TRBJ2-4, with 7 bases lining up with TRBD1. Material for sequencing was PBMCs. The sequence derives from a man aged 35-49 years in good health and CMV-seropositive. CDR3: CASSFKDRWGREYF. The DNA of the CDR3 is TGTGCCAGCAGTTTTAAGGACAGGTGGGGCAGGGAGTACTTC.